This TCR beta chain was documented in a study of T-cell reconstitution after alpha-beta-depleted transplantation in children. Many counts were recorded for this clonotype. Its antigen is undetermined. Unique molecular identifiers featured in how the TCRbeta library was prepared. TCRdb reprocessed the PCR reads via MiXCR and lists one record per CDR3 protein. Of hundreds of thousands of distinct CDR3 sequences in the sample, 13% were seen once. Study-level results: The high TCRbeta diversity at day 60 in some patients came from surviving recipient T cells and thymic progenitors. At one year after transplant, newly produced T cells mostly accounted for T-cell counts and diversity. About two months after transplant, alpha-beta T cells reportedly came from several hundred expanded graft clones.

With 3 bases clipped from V and 2 bases from J, the junction kept 3 bases outside the gene matches. The germline CDR1 and CDR2 sequences are SEHNR and FQNEAQ (reference sequence). This CDR3 comprises 15 residues. This clonotype was sampled from a girl aged 2-15 years with congenital amegakaryocytic thrombocytopenia, due to receive a stem cell transplant. The input for sequencing was PBMCs, taken before TCRalphabeta/CD19-depleted stem cell transplant. The chain employs TRBV7-9 and TRBJ2-7; 11 nucleotides agree with TRBD1. CDR3 DNA sequence: TGTGCCAGCAGCTTGGGACAGGGGGGAACCTACGAGCAGTACTTC. Its translation: CASSLGQGGTYEQYF.